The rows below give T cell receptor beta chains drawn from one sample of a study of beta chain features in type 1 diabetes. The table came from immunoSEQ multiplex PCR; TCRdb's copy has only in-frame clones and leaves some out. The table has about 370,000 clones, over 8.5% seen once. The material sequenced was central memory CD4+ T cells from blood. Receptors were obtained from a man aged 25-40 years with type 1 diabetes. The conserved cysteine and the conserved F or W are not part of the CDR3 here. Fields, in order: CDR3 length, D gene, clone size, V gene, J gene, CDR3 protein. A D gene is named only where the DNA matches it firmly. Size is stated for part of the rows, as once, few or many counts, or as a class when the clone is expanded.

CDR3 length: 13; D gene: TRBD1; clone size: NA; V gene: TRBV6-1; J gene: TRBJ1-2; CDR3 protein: ASSVTGQGAYGYT
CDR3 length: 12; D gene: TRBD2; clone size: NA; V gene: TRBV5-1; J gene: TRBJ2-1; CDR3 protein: ASSSGTTSDEQF
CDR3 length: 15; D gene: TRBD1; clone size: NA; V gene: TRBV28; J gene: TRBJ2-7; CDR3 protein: ASSFPPGTASSYEQY
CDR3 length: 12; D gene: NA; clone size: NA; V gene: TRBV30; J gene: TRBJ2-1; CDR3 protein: AWTAGVTYNEQF
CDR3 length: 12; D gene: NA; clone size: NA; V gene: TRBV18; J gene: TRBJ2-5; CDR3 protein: ASSPLRQNNEQY
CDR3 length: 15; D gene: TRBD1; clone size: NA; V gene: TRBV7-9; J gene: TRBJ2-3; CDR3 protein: ASSPEFWDRGTDTQY
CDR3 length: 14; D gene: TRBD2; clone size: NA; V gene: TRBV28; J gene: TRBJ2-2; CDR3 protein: ASRPTSGRMGGELF
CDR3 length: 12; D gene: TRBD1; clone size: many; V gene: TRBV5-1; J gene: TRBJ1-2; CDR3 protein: ASSTTQGALGYT
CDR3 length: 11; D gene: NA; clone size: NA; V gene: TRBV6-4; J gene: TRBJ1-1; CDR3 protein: ASSIGTGAEAF
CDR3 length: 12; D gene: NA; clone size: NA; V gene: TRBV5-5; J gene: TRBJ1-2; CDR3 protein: ASVGGLTNYGYT
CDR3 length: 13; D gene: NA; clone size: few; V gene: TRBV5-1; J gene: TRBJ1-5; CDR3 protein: ASSLGYPSNQPQH
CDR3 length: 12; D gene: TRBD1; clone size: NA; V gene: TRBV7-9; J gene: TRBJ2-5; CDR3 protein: ASSTQGAGETQY
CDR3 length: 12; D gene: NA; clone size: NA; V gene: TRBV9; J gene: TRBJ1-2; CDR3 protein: ASSVAAGSGGYT
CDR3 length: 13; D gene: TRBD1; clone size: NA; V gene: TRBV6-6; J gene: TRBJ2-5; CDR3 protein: ASSPTGTGEETQY
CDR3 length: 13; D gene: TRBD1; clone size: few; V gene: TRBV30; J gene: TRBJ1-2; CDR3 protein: AWSVPGQGNYGYT
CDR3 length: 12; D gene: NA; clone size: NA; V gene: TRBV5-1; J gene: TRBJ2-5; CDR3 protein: ASSPIGRKETQY
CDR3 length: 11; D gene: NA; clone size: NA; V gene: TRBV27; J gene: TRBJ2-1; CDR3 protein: ASSLRGYNEQF
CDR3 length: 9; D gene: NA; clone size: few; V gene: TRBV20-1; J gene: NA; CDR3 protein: SASRGYEQY
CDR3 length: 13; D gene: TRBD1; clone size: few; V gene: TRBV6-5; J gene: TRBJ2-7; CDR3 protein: ASSPRQGAAYEQY
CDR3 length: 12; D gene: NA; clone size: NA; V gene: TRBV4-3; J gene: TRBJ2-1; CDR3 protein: ASSQDGHHNEQF
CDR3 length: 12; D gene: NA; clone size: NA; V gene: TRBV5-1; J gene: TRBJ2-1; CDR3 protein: ASSDGTWGNEQF
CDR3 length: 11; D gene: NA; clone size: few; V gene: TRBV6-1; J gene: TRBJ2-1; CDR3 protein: ASREQGGHEQF
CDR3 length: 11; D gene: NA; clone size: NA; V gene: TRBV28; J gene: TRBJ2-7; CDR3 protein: ASGGDSTYEQY
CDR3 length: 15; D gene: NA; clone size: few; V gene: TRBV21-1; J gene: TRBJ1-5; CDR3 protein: ASSKGCPRGFLQPQH
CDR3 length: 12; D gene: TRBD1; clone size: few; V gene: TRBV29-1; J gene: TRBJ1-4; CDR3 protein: SVVGTATNEKLF
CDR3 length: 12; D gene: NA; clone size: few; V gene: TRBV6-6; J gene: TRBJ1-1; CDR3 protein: ASRDDSLNTEAF
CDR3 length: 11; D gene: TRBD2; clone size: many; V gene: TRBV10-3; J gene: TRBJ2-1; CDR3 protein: AITREGRGEQF
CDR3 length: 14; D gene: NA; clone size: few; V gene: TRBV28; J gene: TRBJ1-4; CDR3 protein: ASSLLTRAANEKLF
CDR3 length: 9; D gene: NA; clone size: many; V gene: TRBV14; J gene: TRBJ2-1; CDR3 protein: ASSQAGEQF
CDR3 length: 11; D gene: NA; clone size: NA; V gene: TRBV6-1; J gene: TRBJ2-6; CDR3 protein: ASSNSGANVLT
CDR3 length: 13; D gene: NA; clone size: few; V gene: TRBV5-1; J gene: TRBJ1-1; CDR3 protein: ASSPQEGPNTEAF
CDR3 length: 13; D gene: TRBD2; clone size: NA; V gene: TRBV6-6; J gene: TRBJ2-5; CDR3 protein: ASTRGLAGEQTQY
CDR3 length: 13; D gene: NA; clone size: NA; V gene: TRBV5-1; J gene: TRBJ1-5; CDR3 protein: ASSLVPGGNQPQH
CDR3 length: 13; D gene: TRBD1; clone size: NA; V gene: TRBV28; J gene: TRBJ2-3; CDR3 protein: ASSSRTGGTDTQY
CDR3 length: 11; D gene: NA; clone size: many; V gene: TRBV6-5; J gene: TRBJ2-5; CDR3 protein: ASSSGAQETQY
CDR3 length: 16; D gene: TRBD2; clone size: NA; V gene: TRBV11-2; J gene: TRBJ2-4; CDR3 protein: ASSLERTSGVAKNIQY
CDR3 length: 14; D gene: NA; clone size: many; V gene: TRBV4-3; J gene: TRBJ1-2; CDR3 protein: ASSQGVGGATGGYT
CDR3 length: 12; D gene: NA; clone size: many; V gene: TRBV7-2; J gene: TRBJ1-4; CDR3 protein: ASSSQGSGEKLF
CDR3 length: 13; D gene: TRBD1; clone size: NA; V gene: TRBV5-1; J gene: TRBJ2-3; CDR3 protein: ASSSWTGSTDTQY
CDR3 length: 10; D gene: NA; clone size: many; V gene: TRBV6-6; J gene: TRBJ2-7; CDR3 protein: ASSYSYYEQY
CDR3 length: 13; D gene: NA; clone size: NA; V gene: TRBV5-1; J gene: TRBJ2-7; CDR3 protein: ASSPPTVSSGEQY
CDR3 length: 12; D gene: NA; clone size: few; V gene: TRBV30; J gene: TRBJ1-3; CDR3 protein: AWSVPSPGNTIY
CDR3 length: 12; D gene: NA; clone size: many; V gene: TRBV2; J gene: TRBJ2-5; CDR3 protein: ASSDSGPQETQY
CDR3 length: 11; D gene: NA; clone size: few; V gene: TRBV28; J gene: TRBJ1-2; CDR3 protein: ASSLTGLDGYT
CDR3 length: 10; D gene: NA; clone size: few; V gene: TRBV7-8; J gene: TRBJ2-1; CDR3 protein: ASSPRLNEQF
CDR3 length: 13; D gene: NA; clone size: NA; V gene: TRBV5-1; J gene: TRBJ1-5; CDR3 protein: ASSLAGASNQPQH
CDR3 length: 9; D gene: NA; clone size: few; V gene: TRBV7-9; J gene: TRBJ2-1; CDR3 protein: ASSLGPNKF
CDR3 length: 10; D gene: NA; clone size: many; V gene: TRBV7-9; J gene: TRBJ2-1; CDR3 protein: ASSREGNEQF
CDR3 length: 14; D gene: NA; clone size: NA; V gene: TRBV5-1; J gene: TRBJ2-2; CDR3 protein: ASSLKDILNTGELF
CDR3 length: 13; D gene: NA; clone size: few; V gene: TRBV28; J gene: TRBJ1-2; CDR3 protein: ASRIGRAGGYGYT